This T cell receptor (beta chain) was identified in a study of vaccination effects on CD4 cells after COVID-19 (dated by TCRdb to between 2022 and 2023). Background on the whole study: Post-vaccine samples across the study were collected a median of 72 days after the second dose, with a range of 14 to 241. SARS-CoV-2 spike-specific CD4+ TCR repertoires were compared before and after mRNA vaccination in COVID-19 convalescent patients and in infection-naive vaccine recipients. A total of around eleven COVID-19 convalescent patients and 4 SARS-CoV-2-naive healthy vaccine recipients were included in the full study. Cultures from other donors in the study were sequenced using the Oncomine TCR Beta short-read assay on an Illumina iSeq 100.

What the research found in general, with its limitations: Among healthy vaccine recipients, nearly all vaccine-induced clones were SARS-CoV-2 mono-reactive, and just 1 of 255 was cross-reactive with common cold coronaviruses. The study was limited by a small number of convalescent patients and lacked early post-infection timepoints. Marked clonal contraction was observed in both infection-induced and vaccine-induced clones at late post-vaccination timepoints, consistent with waning T cell responses.

Remarks on this clone: What antigen it recognizes has not been identified. Base quality data are lacking; no much larger clone is found one base away.

The library was made by the immunoSEQ multiplex PCR assay. DNA from the cultured and isolated CD4+ T cells underwent TCR beta CDR3 sequencing. As for the authors' bioinformatics: Non-productive TCR sequences were removed, reads were trimmed to the CDR3 region, and CDR3s of at least 7 amino acids were retained. The MANAFEST web app was used to identify antigen-specific clonotypes by comparing expansion in peptide wells with expansion in reference cultures. For clones to be considered positive, expansion at FDR<0.05 versus reference and all other wells, an odds ratio above 5, and a frequency above 0.1% in two replicate wells were required. Cross-reactive clonotypes were defined as significantly expanded in SARS-CoV-2 spike wells and in at least one common cold coronavirus spike condition. Using the stringdist R package, CDR3 similarity was measured by Levenshtein distance, and unrooted trees were constructed with ape in R 3.6.1. TCRdb obtained this table from immuneACCESS and retained in-frame rearrangements with V and J assigned. These tables miss some clones; where compared with another copy, unresolved V genes account for less than half of the shortfall, and the remainder is unexplained. The V and J calls and clone size come from that table; D and trimming were worked out from the DNA. Counted in this sample were 20,000 to 25,000 clones; 73% of them appeared once. The ten biggest clones cover 7% to 9.5% of the sample.

The ViraFEST assay stimulated PBMC with viral peptide pools and then used TCR sequencing to identify antigen-specific CD4+ T cell clonotypes by expansion. After less than 13 days of culture, CD4+ T cells were isolated with the EasySep CD4+ T cell isolation kit. Two doses of either the BNT162b2 or the mRNA-1273 mRNA SARS-CoV-2 vaccine were administered to participants. None of the healthy vaccine recipients had a prior SARS-CoV-2 infection, which was confirmed by nucleocapsid antibody tests that came back negative both before and after vaccination. Each well held fewer than 2.5 million PBMC cultured in IMDM containing approximately 5% human AB serum, roughly 9.6 IU/ml IL-2 and gentamicin, along with around 11 ug/ml peptides. On days 3 and 7, half of the culture medium was replaced with fresh IL-2-containing medium. Unless noted otherwise, every peptide stimulation condition was cultured in triplicate wells. Using Ficoll-Paque Plus gradient centrifugation, PBMC were separated from whole blood and then either used fresh or cryopreserved at -140C. The spike proteins of SARS-CoV-2 and of the common cold coronaviruses HCoV-NL63, HCoV-OC43 and HCoV-229E were spanned by overlapping peptide pools. Genomic DNA was extracted from cultured CD4+ T cells with the QIAamp micro DNA kit.

According to the germline V gene, CDR1 reads SGHRS and CDR2 reads YFSETQ. The CDR3 measures 15 amino acids from cysteine to phenylalanine. Only CDR3 DNA remains: 45 bases, in frame from the first base. At the junction V is shortened by 3 bases and J by 7 bases; bases outside the gene matches: 4. The clonotype comes from a human donor who received a COVID-19 vaccine. The V gene is TRBV5-1 and the J gene is TRBJ1-4; TRBD1 lines up with 12 middle nucleotides. The material sequenced was CD4+ T cells from PBMCs cultured with SARS-CoV-2 spike peptides, taken after COVID-19 vaccination. In the paper's terms, the cell subset or site label means: SARS-CoV-2 spike overlapping peptide pool stimulation. The nucleotide sequence reads TGCGCCAGCAGCTCGGGACAGGGGGCGTTTGAAAAACTGTTTTTT. Translated, this is CASSSGQGAFEKLFF.